These 7 T cell receptor beta chains were sequenced from one sample in a study of shared clonotypes between healthy human individuals. Using immunoSEQ multiplex PCR, the repertoire was profiled, and TCRdb retains in-frame clones only, with some absent. The sample holds 2 million to 2.5 million clones, about 92% seen once. Sequencing was performed on naive CD4+ T cells from PBMCs. Subset denoted: CD45RA+ positively selected. The receptors come from a young man in good health. Some clones in this sample may be carry-over from other donors' samples.

Of note for this clone: A junction boundary mismatches the germline segment, possibly from a read error. The chain employs TRBV4-3 and TRBJ2-6, with TRBD2 matching 7 bases. Germline CDR1 and CDR2: LGHNA and YSLEER. The CDR3 has 16 residues. The DNA of the CDR3 is TGCGCCAGCAGCCTCCGCCGGGGGGAGTGGGCCGACGTCCTGACTTTC. Its translation is CASSLRRGEWADVLTF.

This chain uses TRBV28 with TRBJ2-1, with 7 bases matching TRBD1. This CDR3 spans 12 amino acids. The trim removed 4 bases at V and 14 bases at J, leaving 8 bases unmatched. The germline V gene has CDR1 MDHEN and CDR2 SYDVKM. The DNA of the CDR3 is TGTGCCAGCAGTTCGGACTCCCAGGGGGAGTTCTTC. Amino acids: CASSSDSQGEFF.

The CDR3 nucleotides are TGCAGTGCTACTCTTCAAGAGACCCAGTACTTC. Translating it yields CSATLQETQYF. This sequence joins TRBV20-1 and TRBJ2-5, with unresolved D. V was cut by 4 bases and J by 2 bases, with 5 bases left in between. The germline V gene encodes CDR1 DFQATT and CDR2 SNEGSKA (reference sequence). The CDR3 runs to 11 residues.

V usage is TRBV4-2 and J usage is TRBJ2-1; 12 nucleotides align to TRBD2. Germline V gene lookup returns CDR1 LGHNA and CDR2 YNFKEQ. The length of the CDR3 is 20 residues. V lost 0 bases and J lost 1; bases outside the gene matches: 10. CDR3 nucleotide sequence: TGTGCCAGCAGCCAAGATGGGCTAGCGGGAGGGCCGGGGTCCTACAATGAGCAGTTCTTC. This codes for CASSQDGLAGGPGSYNEQFF.

The chain joins TRBV27 to TRBJ1-2; TRBD1 matches 9 bases. CDR3 length: 14 amino acids. The germline gives CDR1 MNHEY, CDR2 SMNVEV (reference sequence). With V trimmed by 6 bases and J by 8 bases, 10 bases remained unmatched. The CDR3 DNA is TGTGCCAGCAGCCAGGGGACAGGGTACAGAGGCTACACCTTC. Residues: CASSQGTGYRGYTF.

J is TRBJ1-2 and V is TRBV18, with D unresolved. Per the germline V gene, CDR1 is KGHSH and CDR2 is LQKENI. Deletions cut 0 bases from V and 6 bases from J, with 8 bases between. The CDR3 is 13 amino acids. CDR3 sequence reads: CASSPPGRDGYTF. As DNA, the CDR3 is TGTGCCAGCTCACCACCGGGAAGAGATGGCTACACCTTC.

The chain carries TRBV7-2 and TRBJ1-5; a possible D gene is TRBD1 (6 bases). V was shortened by 1 base and J by 9 bases, with 25 bases between the two germline ends. CDR3 length: 18 amino acids. Germline V gene lookup returns CDR1 SGHTA and CDR2 FQGNSA. The CDR3 nucleotides read TGTGCCAGCAGCTTAGTTCTTCCGGGGGCGGCTATTGTTACGCCCCAGCATTTT. Protein: CASSLVLPGAAIVTPQHF.